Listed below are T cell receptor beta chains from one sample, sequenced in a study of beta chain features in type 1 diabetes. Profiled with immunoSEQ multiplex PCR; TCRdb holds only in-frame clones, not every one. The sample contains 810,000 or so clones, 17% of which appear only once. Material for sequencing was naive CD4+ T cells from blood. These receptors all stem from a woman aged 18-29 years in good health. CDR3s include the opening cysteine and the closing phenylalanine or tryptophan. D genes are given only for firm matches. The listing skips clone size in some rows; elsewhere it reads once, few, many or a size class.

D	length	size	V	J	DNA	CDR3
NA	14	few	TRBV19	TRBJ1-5	TGTGCCAGTAGGATCGGGGGCAGCAATCAGCCCCAGCATTTT	CASRIGGSNQPQHF
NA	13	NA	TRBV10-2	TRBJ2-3	TGCGCCAGCAGTAGAGGGGCACCAGATACGCAGTATTTT	CASSRGAPDTQYF
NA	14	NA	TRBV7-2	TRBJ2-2	TGTGCCAGCAGCTTAGTAAGAAACACCGGGGAGCTGTTTTTT	CASSLVRNTGELFF
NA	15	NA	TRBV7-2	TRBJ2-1	TGTGCCAGCAGCTTATCCTATGGAGAGACGAGGGAGCAGTTCTTC	CASSLSYGETREQFF
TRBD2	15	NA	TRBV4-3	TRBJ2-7	TGCGCCAGCAGCCCGACTAGCGGGAGTGGGAACGAGCAGTACTTC	CASSPTSGSGNEQYF
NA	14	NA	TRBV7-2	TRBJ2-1	TGTGCCAGCAGCCCGATGACTAGTTACAATGAGCAGTTCTTC	CASSPMTSYNEQFF
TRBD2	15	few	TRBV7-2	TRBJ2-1	TGTGCCAGCAGCTTAATCTCGGGAGGAAACAATGAGCAGTTCTTC	CASSLISGGNNEQFF
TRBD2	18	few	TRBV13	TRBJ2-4	TGTGCCAGCAGCTCTCTAGGACTAGGCGGAGGGCCCAAAAACATTCAGTACTTC	CASSSLGLGGGPKNIQYF
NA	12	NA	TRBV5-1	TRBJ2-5	TGCGCCAGCAGCACGTCCGGAGAGACCCAGTACTTC	CASSTSGETQYF
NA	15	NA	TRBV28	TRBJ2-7	TGTGCCAGCAGTTTAAACAGGTTAGGATCCTACGAGCAGTACTTC	CASSLNRLGSYEQYF
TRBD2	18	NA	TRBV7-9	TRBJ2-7	TGTGCCAGCAGCTTGGGACTAGCGGGACAATCGGGTTTCTACGAGCAGTACTTC	CASSLGLAGQSGFYEQYF
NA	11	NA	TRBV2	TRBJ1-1	TGTGCCAGCAGTGAACGGACACAAGCTTTCTTT	CASSERTQAFF
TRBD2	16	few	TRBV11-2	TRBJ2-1	TGTGCCAGCAGCTCCCGACCGGAAGCGGGATACAATGAGCAGTTCTTC	CASSSRPEAGYNEQFF
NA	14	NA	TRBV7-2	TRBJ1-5	TGTGCCAGCAGCTTAGCGACCGTAGGTCGGCCCCAGCATTTT	CASSLATVGRPQHF
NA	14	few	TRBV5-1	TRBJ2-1	TGCGCCAGCAGCTTGGGGGCGGGAACTGATGAGCAGTTCTTC	CASSLGAGTDEQFF
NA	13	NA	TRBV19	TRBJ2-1	TGTGCCAGCCGCCGGGACACTTACAATGAGCAGTTCTTC	CASRRDTYNEQFF
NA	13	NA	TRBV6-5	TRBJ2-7	TGTGCCAGCTGGAGGCCAGGCCCCGGGGAGCAGTACTTC	CASWRPGPGEQYF
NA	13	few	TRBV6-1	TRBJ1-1	TGTGCCAGCAGGGTTCAGATGAACACTGAAGCTTTCTTT	CASRVQMNTEAFF
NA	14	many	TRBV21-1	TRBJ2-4	TGTGCCAGATCGGAGCGGGAGACAGTAAACATTCAGTACTTC	CARSERETVNIQYF
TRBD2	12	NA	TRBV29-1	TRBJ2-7	TGCAGCGCGACTAGCGGGTGGGACGAGCAGTACTTC	CSATSGWDEQYF
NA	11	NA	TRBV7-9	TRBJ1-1	TGTGCCAGCAGCTCGGGTGCTGAAGCTTTCTTT	CASSSGAEAFF
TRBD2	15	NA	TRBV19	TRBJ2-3	TGTGCCAGTAGTCAACTAGCGGGAGAGACAGATACGCAGTATTTT	CASSQLAGETDTQYF
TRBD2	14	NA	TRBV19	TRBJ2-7	TGTGCCAGTAGTACCCTAGCGGGAGTCTACGAGCAGTACTTC	CASSTLAGVYEQYF
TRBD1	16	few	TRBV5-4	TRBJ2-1	TGTGCCAGCAGCCAAGACAGGGCCGTACCCTACAATGAGCAGTTCTTC	CASSQDRAVPYNEQFF
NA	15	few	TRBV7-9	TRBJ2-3	TGTGCCAGCAGCTCAGGGGACTCACACACAGATACGCAGTATTTT	CASSSGDSHTDTQYF
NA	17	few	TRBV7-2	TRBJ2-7	TGTGCCAGCAGCTTAGTGTCTGGCGGAGTAAACTCCTACGAGCAGTACTTC	CASSLVSGGVNSYEQYF
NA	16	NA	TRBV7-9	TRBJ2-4	TGTGCCAGCAGCCGAACGGACGGACAAAACCCTAACATTCAGTACTTC	CASSRTDGQNPNIQYF
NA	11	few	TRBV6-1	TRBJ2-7	TGTGCCAGCAGTCGGAACTACGAGCAGTACTTC	CASSRNYEQYF
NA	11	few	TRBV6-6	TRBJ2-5	TGTGCCAGCAGTTCTCGAGAGACCCAGTACTTC	CASSSRETQYF
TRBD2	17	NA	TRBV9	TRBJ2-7	TGTGCCAGCAGCGTAGTTTGGAGGACTAGCGGTTTCTACGAGCAGTACTTC	CASSVVWRTSGFYEQYF
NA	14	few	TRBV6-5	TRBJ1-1	TGTGCCAGCAGCCAAAACAGGGAAGTAACTGAAGCTTTCTTT	CASSQNREVTEAFF
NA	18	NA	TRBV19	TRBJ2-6	TGTGCCAGTAGTATTGGGTGGATAGGGGGTGCTGGGGCCAACGTCCTGACTTTC	CASSIGWIGGAGANVLTF
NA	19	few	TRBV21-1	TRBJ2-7	TGTGCCAGCAGCCCCCAAGGAAGGACTAGCGGGAGGGTCTCCTACGAGCAGTACTTC	CASSPQGRTSGRVSYEQYF
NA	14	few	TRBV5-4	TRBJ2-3	TGTGCCAGCAGCCTTCGGACTAGCACAGATACGCAGTATTTT	CASSLRTSTDTQYF
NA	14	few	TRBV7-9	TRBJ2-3	TGTGCCAGCAGCACCAGCGGGAGCACAGATACGCAGTATTTT	CASSTSGSTDTQYF
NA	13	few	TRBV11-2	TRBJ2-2	TGTGCCAGCAGCTTAGATCGGTTCGGGGAGCTGTTTTTT	CASSLDRFGELFF
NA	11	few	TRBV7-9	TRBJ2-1	TGTGCCAGCAGCTTAGGACTGGGGGCCTTCTTC	CASSLGLGAFF
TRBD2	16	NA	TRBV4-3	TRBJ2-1	TGCGCCAGCAGCCATCTACTAGCGGGAGCCTACAATGAGCAGTTCTTC	CASSHLLAGAYNEQFF
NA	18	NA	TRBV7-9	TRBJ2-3	TGTGCCAGCAGCTCCCAAGGGTCTGGCGGAGGGAGCACAGATACGCAGTATTTT	CASSSQGSGGGSTDTQYF
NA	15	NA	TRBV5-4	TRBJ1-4	TGTGCCAGCAGCCCGGCGGCGGCTCTTGGGGAAAAACTGTTTTTT	CASSPAAALGEKLFF
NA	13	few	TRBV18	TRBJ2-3	TGTGCCAGCTCACCGGGCAGGGAAGATACGCAGTATTTT	CASSPGREDTQYF
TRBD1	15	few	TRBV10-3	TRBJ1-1	TGTGCCATCCAGGGTCACAGGGGGATGAACACTGAAGCTTTCTTT	CAIQGHRGMNTEAFF
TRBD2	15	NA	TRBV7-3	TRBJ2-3	TGTGCCAGCAGCCCCAGCGGGACGCCAACAGATACGCAGTATTTT	CASSPSGTPTDTQYF
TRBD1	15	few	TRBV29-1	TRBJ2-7	TGCAGCGTCCGCTTTCCCGGGACAGGATCCTACGAGCAGTACTTC	CSVRFPGTGSYEQYF
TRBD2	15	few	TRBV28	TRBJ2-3	TGTGCCAGCAGTTTTCTGGCGGGAGAGGCAGATACGCAGTATTTT	CASSFLAGEADTQYF